The 26 T cell receptor beta chains below were found in one sample sequenced in a study of cytomegalovirus exposure and HLA in healthy donors. Primers for the PCR totalled 60 Vbeta and 13 Jbeta. Clones were read by immunoSEQ multiplex PCR, and TCRdb kept only the in-frame ones, dropping some. Of around 170,000 clones in the sample, roughly four fifths are singletons; the top ten hold roughly 1.4%. Specimen: PBMCs. All receptors come from a man aged 40-50 years in good health and CMV-seronegative.

This chain connects TRBV11-3 to TRBJ2-3; 7 bases are shared with TRBD1. The length of the CDR3 is 15 residues. Germline CDR1 is SGHNT and CDR2 is YENEEA. V gave up 3 bases and J gave up 3 bases; unmatched junction bases: 6. CDR3 sequence: CASSFSGGRTDTQYF. CDR3 in DNA: TGTGCCAGCAGCTTCTCAGGGGGTAGGACAGATACGCAGTATTTT.

This clone has only a few counts. The chain joins TRBV7-3 to TRBJ2-6; 9 bases agree with TRBD1. V lost 5 bases, J lost 4 bases, and 18 bases stayed unmatched. CDR1 is SGHTA, CDR2 FQGTGA, per germline. CDR3 length: 20 residues. The CDR3 spells CASSLLPSDRGTRGANVLTF. The CDR3 DNA reads as TGTGCCAGCAGCCTCCTCCCCTCAGACAGGGGGACGAGGGGGGCCAACGTCCTGACTTTC.

This chain joins TRBV9 and TRBJ2-5; TRBD2 aligns across 7 bases. V lost 4 bases to trimming and J lost 4 bases; unmatched junction nucleotides: 10. This CDR3 contains 15 residues. Per germline, CDR1 SGDLS and CDR2 YYNGEE. CDR3 region: CASSPETGGGETQYF. The CDR3 DNA reads TGTGCCAGCAGCCCAGAGACGGGAGGAGGAGAGACCCAGTACTTC.

The chain recombines TRBV2 with TRBJ2-5; D perhaps matches TRBD1 (6 bases). V lost 4 bases to trimming and J lost 9 bases, with 18 bases between them. Germline loops: CDR1 SNHLY, CDR2 FYNNEI. The CDR3 spans 14 residues. The CDR3 protein is CASSASSTGNAQYF. The CDR3, as DNA: TGTGCCAGCAGTGCCTCTTCTACAGGGAATGCCCAGTACTTC.

This clone was counted once. This chain joins TRBV11-2 and TRBJ1-2, with a possible D match to TRBD1 (5 bases). The CDR3 length is 14 residues. Trimming shortened V by 1 base and J by 5 bases, and 11 bases separated the two germline ends. Germline loops: CDR1 SGHAT, CDR2 FQNNGV. The CDR3 reads CASSLGGGRYGYTF. Written as DNA, the CDR3 is TGTGCCAGCAGCTTAGGGGGGGGGAGGTATGGCTACACCTTC.

The chain joins TRBV6-6 to TRBJ2-5; TRBD1 aligns across 7 bases. Germline loops: CDR1 MNHNY, CDR2 SVGAGI (reference sequence). The ends lost 6 bases at V and 1 base at J; junction bases unmatched: 2. CDR3 size: 13 residues. The CDR3, as DNA: TGTGCCAGCAGCCGGGACAGCCAAGAGACCCAGTACTTC. Its translation is CASSRDSQETQYF.

Remarks on this clone: Distinct nucleotide sequences in the sample also encode this CDR3. The CDR3 bases are TGTGCCAGCAGCTTGTTTAGCGGGAGGGGGGACAATGAGCAGTTCTTC. This gives the protein CASSLFSGRGDNEQFF. The chain couples TRBV11-2 to TRBJ2-1, with 11 bases aligning to TRBD2. Losses at the gene ends were 3 bases for V and 5 bases for J; bases not matched to a gene: 6. The CDR3 runs to 16 residues. The germline CDR1 and CDR2 sequences are SGHAT and FQNNGV.

The J gene is TRBJ2-1, the V gene TRBV11-2, with a weak D call TRBD2 (6 bases). V was pared by 3 bases and J by 6 bases, with 12 bases between. This CDR3 has 14 amino acids. CDR1 and CDR2 from the germline V gene are SGHAT and FQNNGV. The CDR3 here is CASSLEGLANEQFF. The CDR3 DNA reads TGTGCCAGCAGCTTGGAGGGACTGGCCAATGAGCAGTTCTTC.

This clone was seen only once. The chain employs TRBV15 and TRBJ1-4; 7 nucleotides agree with TRBD1. Germline assignment: CDR1 LNHNV and CDR2 YYDKDF (reference sequence). The CDR3 extends over 15 amino acids. V shed 3 bases and J 3 bases; nucleotides not matched to a gene: 4. CDR3 DNA sequence: TGTGCCACCAGCAGGGTGACAGGGTCTAATGAAAAACTGTTTTTT. It translates to CATSRVTGSNEKLFF.

This clone was counted only a few times. The chain has TRBV9 and TRBJ2-1; 10 positions match TRBD2. The CDR3 loop spans 15 amino acids. Germline V CDR1 and CDR2: SGDLS, YYNGEE. V lost 2 bases, J lost 8 bases, and 7 bases stayed unmatched. The CDR3 region has the DNA TGTGCCAGCAGCGTGAATAGCGGGAGGTGGTATGAGCAGTTCTTC. Translated: CASSVNSGRWYEQFF. The whole variable domain, filled in from reference TRBV9 and TRBJ2-1, reads DSGVTQTPKHLITATGQRVTLRCSPRSGDLSVYWYQQSLDQGLQFLIQYYNGEERAKGNILERFSAQQFPDLHSELNLSSLELGDSALYFCASSVNSGRWYEQFFGPGTRLTVL.

The gene calls are TRBV29-1 and TRBJ2-5; 8 bases are a match to TRBD1. The CDR3 is 15 residues long. Germline V gene sequence: CDR1 SQVTM, CDR2 ANQGSEA. V lost 7 bases to trimming and J lost 1 base; unmatched junction nucleotides: 11. DNA for the CDR3: TGCAGCGCTCCCGGACAGGGAGCATCCCAAGAGACCCAGTACTTC. Its translation: CSAPGQGASQETQYF.

This clone was observed a few times. The V gene is TRBV9, the J gene TRBJ2-3, with D possibly matching TRBD1 (7 bases). The germline V gene has CDR1 SGDLS and CDR2 YYNGEE. The CDR3 runs 18 residues. Trimming took off 0 bases at V and 3 bases at J, with 20 bases between the two ends. DNA of the CDR3: TGTGCCAGCAGCGTAGGTGTAGGCGGGACAGCGCTAACAGATACGCAGTATTTT. Amino acid sequence: CASSVGVGGTALTDTQYF.

V and J are TRBV5-6 and TRBJ1-2; 7 nucleotides line up with TRBD1. There are 14 residues in the CDR3. Germline assignment: CDR1 SGHDT and CDR2 YYEEEE. With 4 bases clipped from V and 6 bases from J, the junction kept 9 bases outside the gene matches. The chain's CDR3 is CASSLRQGSHGYTF. DNA for the CDR3: TGTGCCAGCAGCCTCCGACAGGGATCTCATGGCTACACCTTC.

The chain couples TRBV18 to TRBJ2-7; TRBD1 matches 10 bases. The ends lost 5 bases at V and 1 base at J; junction bases unmatched: 5. Looked up from germline, CDR1 is KGHSH and CDR2 is LQKENI. This CDR3 comprises 15 residues. The CDR3 protein is CASSSGTGESYEQYV. The DNA of the CDR3 is TGTGCCAGCTCATCCGGGACAGGGGAGTCCTACGAGCAGTACGTC.

This chain joins TRBV28 and TRBJ1-5, with 8 bases identical to TRBD1. Germline-derived CDR1 and CDR2 are MDHEN and SYDVKM. After removal of 6 bases from V and 5 bases from J, the junction contained 9 bases not matched to a gene. The CDR3 contains 15 residues. The CDR3 protein is CASSPGQVGDQPQHF. The CDR3 DNA follows: TGTGCCAGCAGCCCGGGACAGGTCGGGGATCAGCCCCAGCATTTT.

CDR3 region: CASSLDRSRVEKLFF. In DNA, the CDR3 is TGTGCCAGCAGCTTAGACCGATCTCGAGTCGAAAAACTGTTTTTT. The chain has TRBV11-2 and TRBJ1-4; no firm D call. Trimming shortened V by 0 bases and J by 8 bases, and 13 bases separated the two germline ends. The germline gives CDR1 SGHAT, CDR2 FQNNGV. The CDR3 is 15 residues long.

This chain uses TRBV10-1 with TRBJ2-7; TRBD2 aligns across 12 bases. The germline V gene has CDR1 WNHNN and CDR2 SYGVQD (reference sequence). J was trimmed by 4 bases and V by 2 bases; bases with no gene match: 0. This CDR3 has 14 residues. The CDR3 sequence: CASSEGTSGYEQYF. In DNA form, the CDR3 reads TGCGCCAGCAGTGAGGGGACTAGCGGGTACGAGCAGTACTTC.

This chain joins TRBV7-3 and TRBJ2-3; D not certain. This CDR3 is 14 amino acids long. Trimming took 5 bases from V and 1 from J, leaving 10 bases between them. Per germline, CDR1 SGHTA and CDR2 FQGTGA. CDR3 nucleotides: TGTGCCAGCAGCCAATCGGTAGGCACAGATACGCAGTATTTT. The encoded protein is CASSQSVGTDTQYF. The full variable domain, with the rest looked up from reference TRBV7-3 and TRBJ2-3, is GAGVSQTPSNKVTEKGKYVELRCDPISGHTALYWYRQSLGQGPEFLIYFQGTGAADDSGLPNDRFFAVRPEGSVSTLKIQRTERGDSAVYLCASSQSVGTDTQYFGPGTRLTVL.

This CDR3 is CASSLRGFSYEQYF. In DNA, the CDR3 is TGTGCCAGCAGCCTTAGGGGTTTCTCCTACGAGCAGTACTTC. This chain joins TRBV5-4 and TRBJ2-7, with D perhaps TRBD1 (5 bases). V lost 4 bases and J lost 0, with 11 bases in between. Germline V gene sequence: CDR1 SGHNT, CDR2 YYREEE (reference sequence). The CDR3 runs to 14 residues.

The genes are TRBV7-2 and TRBJ2-3; D remains ambiguous. Trimming cost V 5 bases and J 3 bases, with 9 bases left between them. The length of the CDR3 is 13 residues. In germline, CDR1 is SGHTA, CDR2 FQGNSA. The CDR3: CASSQQRTDTQYF. CDR3 DNA sequence: TGTGCCAGCAGCCAACAGAGAACAGATACGCAGTATTTT.

The V and J genes are TRBV7-3 and TRBJ1-1; 12 bases fit TRBD1. Germline CDR1 SGHTA, CDR2 FQGTGA. CDR3 length: 17 residues. V lost 0 bases to trimming and J lost 3 bases; unmatched junction nucleotides: 5. CDR3 in amino acids: CASSLTGQGALHTEAFF. In DNA form, the CDR3 reads TGTGCCAGCAGCTTAACGGGACAGGGGGCCTTGCACACTGAAGCTTTCTTT.

The chain joins TRBV5-1 to TRBJ2-7; TRBD2 might be the D (5 bases). The CDR3 length is 15 residues. From germline, CDR1 is SGHRS and CDR2 YFSETQ. Deletions cut 4 bases from V and 4 bases from J, with 18 bases between. DNA for the CDR3: TGCGCCAGCAGCCCCGATGGCGGGCTTTTGTACGAGCAGTACGTC. This codes for CASSPDGGLLYEQYV.

This clone was seen a few times. The gene calls are TRBV28 and TRBJ2-7; TRBD2 might be the D (5 bases). The CDR3 sequence is 11 residues long. Trimming left V 3 bases short and J 5 bases short, with 5 bases between. Germline V gene sequence: CDR1 MDHEN, CDR2 SYDVKM. CDR3 coding DNA: TGTGCCAGCAGTTTGCGGGACGAGCAGTACTTC. Translating gives CASSLRDEQYF.

The chain uses TRBV25-1 and TRBJ2-4, with 12 bases that match TRBD2. The CDR3 is 17 amino acids. Germline V gives CDR1 MGHDK, CDR2 SYGVNS. V was pared by 4 bases and J by 7 bases, with 11 bases of the junction left unmatched. The DNA for the CDR3 is TGTGCCAGCAGTGTGACTAGCGGGAGTGTTCGGGGGAACATTCAGTACTTC. As protein: CASSVTSGSVRGNIQYF.

For the CDR3, the DNA is TGTGCCAGCAGCGTACTAGCGGGAGGGGAAGAGACCCAGTACTTC. As protein: CASSVLAGGEETQYF. This chain connects TRBV21-1 to TRBJ2-5; the D call of TRBD2 is as the table states it, not checked on the DNA. TRBV21-1 is a listed pseudogene. The CDR3 is made up of 15 amino acids.

The gene calls are TRBV5-1 and TRBJ2-1, with 14 bases fitting TRBD2. The CDR3 sequence is 18 residues long. After removal of 4 bases from V and 0 bases from J, the junction contained 6 bases not matched to a gene. Germline CDR1 reads SGHRS; CDR2 reads YFSETQ. The CDR3 reads CASSGLAGGPNSYNEQFF. DNA for the CDR3: TGCGCCAGCAGCGGACTAGCGGGAGGTCCCAACTCCTACAATGAGCAGTTCTTC. The whole variable domain, filled in from reference TRBV5-1 and TRBJ2-1, reads KAGVTQTPRYLIKTRGQQVTLSCSPISGHRSVSWYQQTPGQGLQFLFEYFSETQRNKGNFPGRFSGRQFSNSRSEMNVSTLELGDSALYLCASSGLAGGPNSYNEQFFGPGTRLTVL.